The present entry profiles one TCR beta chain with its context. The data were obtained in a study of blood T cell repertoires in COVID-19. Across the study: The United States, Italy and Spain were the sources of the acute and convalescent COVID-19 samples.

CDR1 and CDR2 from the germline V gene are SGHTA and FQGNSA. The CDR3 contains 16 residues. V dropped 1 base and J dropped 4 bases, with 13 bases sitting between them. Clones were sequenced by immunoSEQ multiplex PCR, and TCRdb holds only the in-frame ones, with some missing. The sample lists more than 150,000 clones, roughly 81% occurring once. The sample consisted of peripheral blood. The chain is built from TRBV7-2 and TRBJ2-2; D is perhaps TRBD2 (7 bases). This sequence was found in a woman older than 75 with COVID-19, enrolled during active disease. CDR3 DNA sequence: TGTGCCAGCAGCTTAGTGCCGCGGGGGCTCACCGGGGAGCTGTTTTTT. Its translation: CASSLVPRGLTGELFF. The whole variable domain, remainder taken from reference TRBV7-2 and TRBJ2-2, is GAGVSQSPSNKVTEKGKDVELRCDPISGHTALYWYRQSLGQGLEFLIYFQGNSAPDKSGLPSDRFSAERTGGSVSTLTIQRTQQEDSAVYLCASSLVPRGLTGELFFGEGSRLTVL.